This T cell receptor beta chain stems from a study of T-cell reconstitution after alpha-beta-depleted transplantation in children. Findings of the study overall: In some patients, recipient T cells and intrathymic progenitors surviving conditioning explained high day-60 diversity. The study reportedly traced alpha-beta T cells about two months after transplant to several hundred expanded graft clones. One year post-transplant, T-cell counts and diversity were largely derived from T cells produced anew.

A word on this clonotype: Its antigen remains unknown.

Researchers prepared the TCRbeta library using unique molecular identifiers, the study reports. Each CDR3 protein is one row after TCRdb ran MiXCR on the PCR reads. The sample lists fewer than 700,000 distinct CDR3 sequences, 23% seen once, with 11% to 15% in the top ten. The sample was PBMCs, mostly from graft donor cells, taken 360 days after TCRalphabeta/CD19-depleted stem cell transplant. This receptor was obtained from a boy under three years old who had a stem cell transplant for acute myeloid leukemia, so the T cells may come from the graft donor.

As DNA, the CDR3 is TGTGCCAGCAGTTACACCATGACAGGGCAAGAGACCCAGTACTTC. Amino acid sequence: CASSYTMTGQETQYF. The chain carries TRBV6-5 and TRBJ2-5; 7 bases agree with TRBD1. The CDR3 spans 15 residues. Germline V gives CDR1 MNHEY, CDR2 SVGAGI. V lost 2 bases and J lost 2; bases outside the gene matches: 5.